The table lists the clone carrying this TCR beta chain with a few counts. This record comes from a study of T cell repertoires in cytomegalovirus infection. With 0 bases removed from V and 2 bases from J, the gap between germline ends came to 8 bases. The CDR3 loop spans 15 amino acids. From germline, CDR1 is SGHRS and CDR2 YFSETQ. TCRdb called the reads again in MiXCR, with one record for every CDR3 protein. The data contain 110,000 to 150,000 distinct CDR3 sequences, about 6% of them singletons. V gene TRBV5-1 combines with J gene TRBJ1-4; tentatively, D is TRBD1 (6 bases). The receptor was isolated from a human donor in good health (CMV status not recorded). Some clones in this sample may be carry-over from other donors' samples. Sequenced input: PBMCs. The CDR3 DNA reads TGCGCCAGCAGCTTGGATGGACAGACTAATGAAAAACTGTTTTTT. It translates to CASSLDGQTNEKLFF.